The 28 T cell receptor beta chains below come from one sample, sequenced in a study of blood T cell repertoires in COVID-19. The method was immunoSEQ multiplex PCR; TCRdb's version includes in-frame clones alone and lacks a portion of them. The profile shows under 300,000 clones, less than 90% of them singletons. The sequenced sample was PBMCs or T cells enriched from blood (not recorded which). These receptors came from a woman aged 50 to 60 who had recovered from COVID-19.

The chain recombines TRBV29-1 with TRBJ2-3, with 8 bases matching TRBD2. In germline, CDR1 is SQVTM, CDR2 ANQGSEA. J gave up 1 base and V 4 bases, and 4 bases lay outside the gene matches. There are 14 residues in the CDR3. The CDR3 DNA reads TGCAGCGTTGCTAGAGCGGGAGGCACAGATACGCAGTATTTT. This sequence encodes CSVARAGGTDTQYF.

This clone was recorded a few times. The rearrangement uses TRBV5-8 and TRBJ2-1; 7 nucleotides align to TRBD2. CDR1 and CDR2 (germline): SGHTS, YDEGEE. J gave up 3 bases and V 2 bases, and 8 bases lay outside the gene matches. This CDR3 region has 16 residues. CDR3: CASSLSKGLFYNEQFF. The CDR3 nucleotides read TGTGCCAGCAGCTTAAGTAAGGGACTATTCTACAATGAGCAGTTCTTC.

The sample holds one count of this clone. V gene TRBV28 combines with J gene TRBJ2-7; perhaps TRBD1 as D (5 bases). V was trimmed by 1 base and J by 3 bases, leaving 7 bases between them. Germline CDR1 is MDHEN and CDR2 is SYDVKM. The CDR3 totals 13 residues. CDR3 protein: CASSLSRDYEQYF. The CDR3 DNA reads as TGTGCCAGCAGTTTATCCAGGGACTACGAGCAGTACTTC.

The DNA for the CDR3 is TGCGCCAGCAGCTCCACAGGGGAAACTGAAGCTTTCTTT. It encodes CASSSTGETEAFF. The chain combines TRBV5-1 with TRBJ1-1, with 7 bases lining up with TRBD1. Per germline, CDR1 SGHRS and CDR2 YFSETQ. V lost 3 bases and J lost 5; bases outside the gene matches: 4. CDR3 length: 13 residues.

The chain recombines TRBV12-2 with TRBJ1-2; TRBD1, as called in the table, went unchecked against the DNA. TRBV12-2 is tagged as a pseudogene. The CDR3 has 18 residues. The CDR3 loop is CASRLASGTGPWNYGYTF. CDR3 sequence (DNA): TGTGCAAGTCGCTTAGCGTCCGGGACAGGCCCCTGGAACTATGGCTACACCTTC.

This clone occurred a few times. V usage is TRBV10-1 and J usage is TRBJ1-1; TRBD1 agrees at 7 bases. Germline V gene sequence: CDR1 WNHNN, CDR2 SYGVQD (reference sequence). This CDR3 has 17 amino acids. V gave up 1 base and J gave up 5 bases; unmatched junction bases: 13. DNA of the CDR3: TGCGCCAGCAGTGAGTTGCACCGGGACAGCGAAGTGACTGAAGCTTTCTTT. Its protein is CASSELHRDSEVTEAFF.

This clone has just one count. The J gene is TRBJ2-5, the V gene TRBV7-9, with 14 positions matching TRBD2. The CDR3 contains 16 residues. Per the germline V gene, CDR1 is SEHNR and CDR2 is FQNEAQ (reference sequence). Trimming removed 4 bases from V and 5 bases from J; junction bases left unmatched: 6. Written as DNA, the CDR3 is TGTGCCAGCAGCTGGGGGACTAGCGGGAGAAAGGAGACCCAGTACTTC. Translated: CASSWGTSGRKETQYF.

The rearrangement joins TRBV5-4 to TRBJ1-1; 7 positions match TRBD1. CDR1 is SGHNT and CDR2 is YYREEE in the germline V gene (reference sequence). With 4 bases clipped from V and 0 bases from J, the junction kept 6 bases outside the gene matches. This CDR3 comprises 15 residues. The CDR3 sequence: CASSHGTEMNTEAFF. The CDR3, as DNA: TGTGCCAGCAGCCACGGGACAGAGATGAACACTGAAGCTTTCTTT.

The J gene is TRBJ1-6, the V gene TRBV28, with D uncertain. The CDR3 has 15 residues. The germline V gene encodes CDR1 MDHEN and CDR2 SYDVKM. The CDR3 loop reads CAVSLRSSYNSPLHF. CDR3 in DNA: TGTGCTGTCAGTTTACGGAGCTCCTATAATTCACCCCTCCACTTT.

The V call is TRBV7-8, the J call TRBJ1-2, with 7 positions matching TRBD1. This CDR3 is built from 13 residues. Trimming cost V 5 bases and J 4 bases; bases outside gene matches: 4. Per the germline V gene, CDR1 is SGHVS and CDR2 is FQNEAQ. The CDR3 DNA reads TGTGCCAGCAGCCCAAGGACAGGCTATGGCTACACCTTC. This sequence encodes CASSPRTGYGYTF.

The CDR3 here is CASSYDAGRSPLHF. The CDR3 DNA reads TGTGCCAGCAGTTACGATGCAGGAAGATCACCCCTCCACTTT. J is TRBJ1-6 and V is TRBV6-2 or TRBV6-3; no clear D. CDR3 length equals 14 residues. Trimming left V 2 bases short and J 10 bases short, with 12 bases between. CDR1 is MNHEY, CDR2 SVGEGT, per germline.

This chain links TRBV25-1 with TRBJ1-4; TRBD1 matches at 10 bases. The germline V gene encodes CDR1 MGHDK and CDR2 SYGVNS. The CDR3 length is 16 residues. V was clipped by 4 bases and J by 6 bases; unmatched bases: 8. This CDR3 reads CASSGWGTGAHEKLFF. Written as DNA, the CDR3 is TGTGCCAGCAGTGGATGGGGGACAGGGGCTCATGAAAAACTGTTTTTT.

This sequence joins TRBV5-4 and TRBJ1-1, with D possibly TRBD1 on 5 matching bases. From germline, CDR1 is SGHNT and CDR2 YYREEE (reference sequence). Trimming stripped 4 bases from V and 4 bases from J, with 11 bases between. The CDR3 contains 13 residues. DNA of the CDR3: TGTGCCAGCAGCCGAGGGACTTTCACTGAAGCTTTCTTT. It translates to CASSRGTFTEAFF.

The chain carries TRBV28 and TRBJ2-1; TRBD1 might be the D (5 bases). Germline CDR1 is MDHEN and CDR2 is SYDVKM. The CDR3 length is 13 residues. V was shortened by 5 bases and J by 6 bases, with 11 bases between the two germline ends. CDR3 residues: CASSPGLGNEQFF. As DNA, the CDR3 is TGTGCCAGCAGTCCAGGGTTGGGCAATGAGCAGTTCTTC. The full variable domain, rest sourced from reference TRBV28 and TRBJ2-1, is DVKVTQSSRYLVKRTGEKVFLECVQDMDHENMFWYRQDPGLGLRLIYFSYDVKMKEKGDIPEGYSVSREKKERFSLILESASTNQTSMYLCASSPGLGNEQFFGPGTRLTVL.

CDR3 in amino acids: CASRSWTGGGGKQFF. The DNA for the CDR3 is TGTGCCAGCAGGAGCTGGACAGGGGGGGGAGGGAAGCAGTTCTTC. V usage is TRBV28 and J usage is TRBJ2-1, with 10 bases fitting TRBD1. There are 15 residues in the CDR3. The V gene end was trimmed by 6 bases and the J gene end by 11 bases; junction bases not matched to a gene: 13. Germline V gives CDR1 MDHEN, CDR2 SYDVKM.

The V and J genes are TRBV9 and TRBJ2-6, with D maybe TRBD2 (5 bases). Germline CDR1 is SGDLS and CDR2 is YYNGEE. Trimming cost V 0 bases and J 2 bases, with 12 bases left between them. CDR3 length: 17 amino acids. The CDR3 nucleotides are TGTGCCAGCAGCGTAGGGAGTTGGGGAGCTGGGGCCAACGTCCTGACTTTC. This encodes CASSVGSWGAGANVLTF.

The chain couples TRBV12-3 or TRBV12-4 to TRBJ1-1; TRBD1 might be the D (5 bases). V lost 3 bases and J lost 11, with 10 bases in between. This CDR3 has 11 amino acids. The CDR3, as DNA: TGTGCCAGCAGTTTTTTAGGGGATGCTTTCTTT. Amino acids: CASSFLGDAFF.

The genes are TRBV28 and TRBJ2-5, with 7 nucleotides matching TRBD2. In germline, CDR1 is MDHEN, CDR2 SYDVKM. Germline trimming cut 4 bases from V and 5 bases from J; bases unmatched to any gene: 10. The CDR3 sequence is 15 residues long. CDR3 region: CASSSSAGNEETQYF. The CDR3 DNA follows: TGTGCCAGCAGTTCCTCAGCGGGAAATGAGGAGACCCAGTACTTC.

This sequence joins TRBV5-4 and TRBJ1-1, with 8 bases matching TRBD1. Looked up from germline, CDR1 is SGHNT and CDR2 is YYREEE (reference sequence). V was clipped by 4 bases and J by 5 bases; unmatched bases: 13. This CDR3 spans 16 amino acids. The CDR3 loop is CASSPGGSGVRTEAFF. CDR3 nucleotide sequence: TGTGCCAGCAGCCCAGGGGGCTCGGGTGTTCGAACTGAAGCTTTCTTT.

V is TRBV9 and J is TRBJ2-5; TRBD2 aligns across 8 bases. Unmatched junction bases numbered 5, after V lost 2 bases and J lost 5 bases. Germline-derived CDR1 and CDR2 are SGDLS and YYNGEE. This CDR3 is 14 amino acids long. In DNA form, the CDR3 reads TGTGCCAGCAGCGTCGCGGGAGGTGGTGAGACCCAGTACTTC. It encodes CASSVAGGGETQYF. Combining the CDR3 with reference TRBV9 and TRBJ2-5 gives the whole variable domain DSGVTQTPKHLITATGQRVTLRCSPRSGDLSVYWYQQSLDQGLQFLIQYYNGEERAKGNILERFSAQQFPDLHSELNLSSLELGDSALYFCASSVAGGGETQYFGPGTRLLVL.

V usage is TRBV18 and J usage is TRBJ2-7, with 7 bases identical to TRBD1. The CDR3 loop spans 14 amino acids. V trimming: 3 bases; J trimming: 2 bases; junction bases outside the gene matches: 4. Looked up from germline, CDR1 is KGHSH and CDR2 is LQKENI. The CDR3 sequence: CASSPGTVTYEQYF. The CDR3 DNA is TGTGCCAGCTCACCCGGGACAGTCACCTACGAGCAGTACTTC.

The genes are TRBV5-4 and TRBJ2-7; 10 nucleotides line up with TRBD2. The CDR3 totals 14 residues. Losses at the gene ends were 4 bases for V and 3 bases for J; bases not matched to a gene: 4. Germline V lookup: CDR1 SGHNT, CDR2 YYREEE (reference sequence). The CDR3, as DNA: TGTGCCAGCAGCGTAGGGACTAGCGTCTACGAGCAGTACTTC. It yields the protein CASSVGTSVYEQYF.

To note about this clone: Different DNA sequences within this sample yield the same CDR3. V gene TRBV6-5 combines with J gene TRBJ2-2, with 10 positions matching TRBD2. Germline CDR1 is MNHEY and CDR2 is SVGAGI. The length of the CDR3 is 14 residues. V trimming: 7 bases; J trimming: 4 bases; junction bases outside the gene matches: 3. The CDR3 bases are TGTGCCAGCAAGCTAGCGGGAGTCACCGGGGAGCTGTTTTTT. Amino acid sequence: CASKLAGVTGELFF.

The rearrangement links TRBV3-1 (or the pseudogene TRBV3-2) to TRBJ2-3, with D perhaps TRBD2 (6 bases). The V end was cut by 6 bases, the J end by 6 bases, with 28 bases between. Germline-derived CDR1 and CDR2 are LGHDT and YNNKEL (reference sequence). The length of the CDR3 is 18 residues. In nucleotides, the CDR3 is TGTGCCAGCAGACCAAATTGGGCCCAAGGGGAGGCAGGGGATACGCAGTATTTT. Translation: CASRPNWAQGEAGDTQYF.

Here the CDR3 reads CASSYSTGQRYEQYF. As DNA, the CDR3 is TGTGCCAGCAGTTACTCGACGGGACAACGATACGAGCAGTACTTC. V is TRBV6-5 and J is TRBJ2-7; tentative D call: TRBD1 (6 bases). The CDR3 has 15 amino acids. Looked up from germline, CDR1 is MNHEY and CDR2 is SVGAGI. The V end lost 0 bases, the J end lost 4 bases, and 13 bases lay between the germline ends.

Concerning this clone itself: One junction end does not reproduce the germline sequence, and a read error may be involved. The genes are TRBV5-1 and TRBJ2-2; unclear D gene. The V gene's germline CDR1 is SGHRS and CDR2 YFSETQ. The CDR3 length is 15 residues. The CDR3 spells CASTLSHPNTGELFF. CDR3 in DNA: TGCGCCAGCACCTTGAGCCACCCGAACACCGGGGAGCTGTTTTTT.

The rearrangement joins TRBV18 to TRBJ2-2, with D maybe TRBD1 (6 bases). V gave up 5 bases and J gave up 4 bases, with 14 bases separating them. Germline V CDR1 and CDR2: KGHSH, LQKENI. This CDR3 has 15 amino acids. DNA of the CDR3: TGTGCCAGCTCAGCAGGGGCGGAAATCACCGGGGAGCTGTTTTTT. It is translated as CASSAGAEITGELFF.

This clone was seen only a few times. The chain is built from TRBV5-5 and TRBJ2-7, with 10 nucleotides matching TRBD1. The CDR3 contains 17 residues. From germline, CDR1 is SGHKS and CDR2 YYEKEE (reference sequence). Trimming took 2 bases from V and 10 from J; bases not matched to a gene: 18. CDR3 sequence (DNA): TGTGCCAGCAGCTTCGGGGACAGGGGAAAACCCAACGTGAACCAGTACTTC. This codes for CASSFGDRGKPNVNQYF.